This TCR beta chain derives from a study of CD8 T cells in Susac syndrome. After extraction with the RNeasy kit, roughly 0.45 to 1 ug of the RNA was reverse transcribed using random hexamers. TCRdb redid the calling of the immunoSEQ multiplex PCR reads with MiXCR, one entry per CDR3 protein. The sample includes 75,000 to 100,000 distinct CDR3 sequences, approximately 95% of them seen just once. Per the germline V gene, CDR1 is DFQATT and CDR2 is SNEGSKA (reference sequence). The J segment lost 2 bases and the V segment lost 3 bases, leaving 8 bases of the junction unmatched. CDR3 length: 17 amino acids.

The TCR originated in a human donor with Susac syndrome. The sample taken for sequencing was CD8+ T cells from PBMCs. This chain joins TRBV20-1 and TRBJ2-7; 15 bases agree with TRBD2. CDR3: CSARAPGLAGGTYEQYF. DNA of the CDR3: TGCAGTGCTAGGGCCCCGGGACTAGCGGGAGGAACCTACGAGCAGTACTTC.